This TCR beta chain was recovered during a study of cytomegalovirus exposure and HLA in healthy donors. Study results and limitations: TCR beta sequences reportedly predicted the HLA-A and HLA-B alleles of most subjects accurately. It emerged from a later analysis that several of the most significant clusters appeared to be linked to common viral pathogens. It was only CMV serostatus that was available as immune exposure information.

The PCR used 60 Vbeta and 13 Jbeta primers. Assay used: immunoSEQ multiplex PCR; TCRdb lists only in-frame clones, some missing. The sample has 130,000 or so clones, approximately 74% seen once. To note about this clone: What it binds is not known.

The germline V gene encodes CDR1 LNHDA and CDR2 SQIVND (reference sequence). V gave up 4 bases and J gave up 4 bases, with 10 bases separating them. The CDR3 consists of 13 residues. Material for sequencing was PBMCs. This TCR was recovered from a man in his forties or fifties in good health and CMV-seropositive. This sequence joins TRBV19 and TRBJ2-5; D perhaps matches TRBD1 (5 bases). The DNA for the CDR3 is TGTGCCAGTAGTACCAAAACAGGAGAGACCCAGTACTTC. It yields the protein CASSTKTGETQYF. The variable domain in full, completed from reference TRBV19 and TRBJ2-5, reads DGGITQSPKYLFRKEGQNVTLSCEQNLNHDAMYWYRQDPGQGLRLIYYSQIVNDFQKGDIAEGYSVSREKKESFPLTVTSAQKNPTAFYLCASSTKTGETQYFGPGTRLLVL.